This T cell receptor (beta chain) was identified in a study of blood T cells in healthy people across ages. Study-wide points: Across the age range, TCR beta diversity per million T cells fell in a roughly linear way.

For this clonotype: Its specificity is unknown.

The CDR3 spans 13 residues. The V and J ends lost 2 bases and 10 bases respectively, with 15 bases between them. Germline values: CDR1 SGHRS, CDR2 YFSETQ. Together with a sample-barcoded 5' primer, a J-beta primer mix was included in a second PCR lasting roughly 6 to 12 cycles. Tags on each cDNA molecule came from a template-switch adaptor with 12 random nucleotides. Using its own MiXCR run on the 5' RACE reads, TCRdb lists one record per CDR3 protein. The sample lists some 710,000 distinct CDR3 sequences, about a fifth occurring once. Per individual sample, total RNA of at least 6 micrograms was extracted.

This sequence was found in an older man in good health. The sample taken for sequencing was blood. The chain employs TRBV5-1 and TRBJ1-1, with D possibly being TRBD1 (6 bases). The CDR3 is CASSFREGETAFF. The CDR3 DNA is TGCGCCAGCAGCTTTCGGGAGGGGGAGACAGCTTTCTTT. The full variable domain, completed using reference TRBV5-1 and TRBJ1-1, is KAGVTQTPRYLIKTRGQQVTLSCSPISGHRSVSWYQQTPGQGLQFLFEYFSETQRNKGNFPGRFSGRQFSNSRSEMNVSTLELGDSALYLCASSFREGETAFFGQGTRLTVV.